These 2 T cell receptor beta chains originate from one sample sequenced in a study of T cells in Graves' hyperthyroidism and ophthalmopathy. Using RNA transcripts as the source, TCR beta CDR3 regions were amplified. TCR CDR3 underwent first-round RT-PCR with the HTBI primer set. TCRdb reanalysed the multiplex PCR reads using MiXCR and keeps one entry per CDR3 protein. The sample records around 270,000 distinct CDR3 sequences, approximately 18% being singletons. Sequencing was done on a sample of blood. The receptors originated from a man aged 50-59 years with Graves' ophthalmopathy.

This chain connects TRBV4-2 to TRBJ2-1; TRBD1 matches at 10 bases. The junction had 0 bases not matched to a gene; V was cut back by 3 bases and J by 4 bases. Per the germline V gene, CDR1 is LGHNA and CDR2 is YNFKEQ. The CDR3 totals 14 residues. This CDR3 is CASSQGQGYNEQFF. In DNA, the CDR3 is TGTGCCAGCAGCCAGGGACAGGGGTACAATGAGCAGTTCTTC.

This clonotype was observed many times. The CDR3 bases are TGTGCCAGCAGCCAAGAAAGGACTAGCGGGAGGTATGAGCAGTTCTTC. Residues: CASSQERTSGRYEQFF. This chain links TRBV3-1 with TRBJ2-1; 14 bases fit TRBD2. This CDR3 is built from 16 residues. V gave up 0 bases and J gave up 8 bases; unmatched junction bases: 3. Germline lookup yields CDR1 LGHDT and CDR2 YNNKEL (reference sequence).